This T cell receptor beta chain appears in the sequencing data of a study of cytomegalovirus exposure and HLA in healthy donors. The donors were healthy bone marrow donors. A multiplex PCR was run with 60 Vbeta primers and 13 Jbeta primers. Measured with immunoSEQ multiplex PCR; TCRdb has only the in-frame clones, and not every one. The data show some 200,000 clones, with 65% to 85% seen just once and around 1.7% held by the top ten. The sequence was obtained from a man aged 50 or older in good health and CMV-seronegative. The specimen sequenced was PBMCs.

CDR3 region: CSGFDREVSGYTF. The CDR3 region has the DNA TGCAGCGGGTTTGACAGGGAAGTAAGCGGCTACACCTTC. The chain combines TRBV29-1 with TRBJ1-2, with 7 bases lining up with TRBD1. With 7 bases clipped from V and 8 bases from J, the junction kept 13 bases outside the gene matches. This CDR3 region has 13 residues. Germline CDR1 SQVTM, CDR2 ANQGSEA.